The clone carrying this TCR beta chain was counted a few times. V was pared by 4 bases and J by 0 bases, with 11 bases between. This CDR3 spans 15 amino acids. Germline-derived CDR1 and CDR2 are SGHRS and YFSETQ. Unique molecular identifiers were incorporated when the TCRbeta library was constructed. TCRdb independently ran MiXCR on the PCR reads; one entry per CDR3 protein. The sample yields some 500,000 distinct CDR3 sequences, 15% to 20% seen once. The data derive from a study of T-cell reconstitution after alpha-beta-depleted transplantation in children. The input for sequencing was PBMCs from the stem cell graft donor, taken from the stem cell graft. The TCR comes from a human donor who donated a stem cell graft to a child with acute lymphoblastic leukemia. This chain links TRBV5-1 with TRBJ2-1, with D possibly being TRBD1 or TRBD2 (5 bases each). The CDR3 DNA reads TGCGCCAGCAGCACTGGGACGGGCTCCTACAATGAGCAGTTCTTC. Encoded protein: CASSTGTGSYNEQFF.